These T cell receptor beta chains were read from a single sample in a study of blood T cell repertoires in COVID-19. Some clones are missing from TCRdb's copy, which holds only in-frame ones; the method was immunoSEQ multiplex PCR. The sample contains 50,000 or so clones, around 80% of which appear only once. Source material: peripheral blood. Receptor source: a man in his sixties or seventies with acute or convalescent COVID-19. CDR3s include the opening cysteine and the closing phenylalanine or tryptophan. Each record gives: V gene, J gene, clone size, D gene, CDR3 protein, CDR3 DNA. A D gene is named only where the DNA matches it firmly. Where a row states a size, it is once, few, many or the class of an expanded clone; other rows omit it.

TRBV19	TRBJ2-2	.	.	CASSIDRRVNTGELFF	TGTGCCAGTAGTATAGATCGTAGAGTAAACACCGGGGAGCTGTTTTTT
TRBV28	TRBJ1-3	.	.	CASSLQGFSGNTIYF	TGTGCCAGCAGTTTGCAGGGGTTTTCTGGAAACACCATATATTTT
TRBV19	TRBJ2-1	once	.	CASSQARFEQFF	TGTGCCAGTAGCCAAGCTAGATTTGAGCAGTTCTTC
TRBV6-5	TRBJ1-5	.	.	CASNRANQPQHF	TGTGCCAGCAACAGGGCCAATCAGCCCCAGCATTTT
TRBV21-1	TRBJ1-6	.	.	CASSKLAGTAYNSPLHF	TGTGCCAGCAGCAAATTGGCAGGGACAGCCTATAATTCACCCCTCCACTTT
TRBV4-3	TRBJ2-1	.	.	CASSQDHRGREQFF	TGCGCCAGCAGCCAAGATCATAGAGGGCGAGAGCAGTTCTTC
TRBV5-6	TRBJ1-4	.	.	CASSLGGREVNEKLFF	TGTGCCAGCAGCTTGGGAGGCAGGGAAGTTAATGAAAAACTGTTTTTT
TRBV18	TRBJ2-5	many	TRBD1	CASSPHPGTEETQYF	TGTGCCAGCTCACCCCACCCAGGGACAGAAGAGACCCAGTACTTC
TRBV7-9	TRBJ2-3	.	.	CASSLGRTSTDTQYF	TGTGCCAGCAGCTTAGGTCGTACTAGCACAGATACGCAGTATTTT
TRBV7-2	TRBJ2-5	once	.	CASSTQGRETQYF	TGTGCCAGCAGCACCCAGGGGAGAGAGACCCAGTACTTC
TRBV10-3	TRBJ1-2	.	TRBD1	CAISAGGAGGYTF	TGTGCCATCAGCGCAGGGGGCGCCGGTGGCTACACCTTC
TRBV7-9	TRBJ2-1	.	TRBD2	CASSSTSAYNEQFF	TGTGCCAGCAGCTCGACTAGCGCATACAATGAGCAGTTCTTC
TRBV18	TRBJ2-1	.	.	CASSPPSAAGNEQFF	TGTGCCAGCTCACCACCGAGTGCTGCCGGCAATGAGCAGTTCTTC
TRBV7-3	TRBJ2-7	.	TRBD1	CASSADRFSYEQYF	TGTGCCAGCAGCGCGGACAGGTTCTCCTACGAGCAGTACTTC
TRBV29-1	TRBJ1-1	once	.	CSAAQQRMNTEAFF	TGCAGCGCCGCCCAGCAGCGAATGAACACTGAAGCTTTCTTT
TRBV10-3	TRBJ1-1	.	.	CAPWQGGSTEAFF	TGTGCCCCCTGGCAGGGAGGGAGCACTGAAGCTTTCTTT
TRBV28	TRBJ2-1	.	.	CASSTWESDEQFF	TGTGCCAGCAGCACGTGGGAGAGCGATGAGCAGTTCTTC
TRBV12-3/TRBV12-4	TRBJ1-1	.	.	CASSFSTEAFF	TGTGCCAGCAGTTTCAGCACTGAAGCTTTCTTT
TRBV18	TRBJ2-2	.	.	CASSPVRDTGELFF	TGTGCCAGCTCACCAGTCAGGGACACCGGGGAGCTGTTTTTT
TRBV9	TRBJ1-4	.	.	CASSVNPTLRSDEKLFF	TGTGCCAGCAGCGTAAATCCCACGTTAAGGAGCGATGAAAAACTGTTTTTT
TRBV6-5	TRBJ2-1	.	TRBD2	CASSYPGTSGNQQFF	TGTGCCAGCAGTTACCCCGGGACTAGCGGGAATCAGCAGTTCTTC
TRBV15	TRBJ1-1	medium-sized	.	CATSRDRGNTEAFF	TGTGCCACCAGCAGAGACAGGGGAAACACTGAAGCTTTCTTT
TRBV6-5	TRBJ1-2	.	TRBD1	CASSFRQGSHTF	TGTGCCAGCAGTTTCCGACAGGGTTCCCACACCTTC
TRBV30	TRBJ1-2	.	.	CAWSVQVSGYTF	TGTGCCTGGAGTGTACAAGTTTCTGGCTACACCTTC
TRBV29-1	TRBJ2-5	.	TRBD1	CSVQGARETQYF	TGCAGCGTTCAGGGGGCTCGCGAGACCCAGTACTTC